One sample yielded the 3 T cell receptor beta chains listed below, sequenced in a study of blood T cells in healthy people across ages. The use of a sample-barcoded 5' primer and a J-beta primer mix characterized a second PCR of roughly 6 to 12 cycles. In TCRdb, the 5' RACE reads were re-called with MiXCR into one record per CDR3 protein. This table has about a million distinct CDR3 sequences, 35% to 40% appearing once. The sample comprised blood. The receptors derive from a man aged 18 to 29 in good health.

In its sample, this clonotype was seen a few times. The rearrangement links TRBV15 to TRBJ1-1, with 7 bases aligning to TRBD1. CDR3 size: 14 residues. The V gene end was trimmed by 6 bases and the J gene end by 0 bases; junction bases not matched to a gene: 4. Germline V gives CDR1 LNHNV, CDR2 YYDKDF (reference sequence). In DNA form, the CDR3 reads TGTGCCACCAGGATACAGGGGATGAACACTGAAGCTTTCTTT. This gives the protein CATRIQGMNTEAFF.

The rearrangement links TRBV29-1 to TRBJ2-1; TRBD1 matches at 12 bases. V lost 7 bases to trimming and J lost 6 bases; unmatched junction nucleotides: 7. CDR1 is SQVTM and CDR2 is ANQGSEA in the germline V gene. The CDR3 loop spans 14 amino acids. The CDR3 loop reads CSARPGQGANEQFF. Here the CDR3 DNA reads TGCAGCGCCCGGCCGGGACAGGGGGCCAATGAGCAGTTCTTC.

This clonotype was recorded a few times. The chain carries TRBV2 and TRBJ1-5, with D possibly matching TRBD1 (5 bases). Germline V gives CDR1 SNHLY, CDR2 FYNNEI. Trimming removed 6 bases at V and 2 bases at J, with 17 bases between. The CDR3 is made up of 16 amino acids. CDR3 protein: CASRGLGAYGNQPQHF. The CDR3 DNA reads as TGTGCCAGCAGGGGACTGGGAGCCTACGGCAATCAGCCCCAGCATTTT.